A few counts support the clone carrying this TCR beta chain. Antigen: not known. These data are taken from a study of T cell repertoires in cytomegalovirus infection. Across the whole study: Public TCR beta signatures were indicative of both CMV infection and a matching HLA type. Study-wide points: The ex vivo response was dominated by HLA-C-restricted CMV-specific TCR beta clonotypes. Summed frequency of public TCR beta families distinguished CMV carriers with the relevant HLA.

A single record per CDR3 protein comes from TCRdb applying MiXCR to the reads. Of more than 85,000 distinct CDR3 sequences in the sample, 16% were seen once. Per the germline V gene, CDR1 is MDHEN and CDR2 is SYDVKM. V was shortened by 4 bases and J by 8 bases, with 20 bases between the two germline ends. The CDR3 contains 15 residues. Sequences were obtained from PBMCs. The receptor comes from a human donor in good health (CMV status not recorded). Some clones in this sample may be carry-over from other donors' samples. The V and J genes are TRBV28 and TRBJ1-2; tentative D call: TRBD1 (6 bases). The CDR3 nucleotides are TGTGCCAGCAGTTCTCAATACAGGGAGTTCTTCGGCTACACCTTC. This translates into CASSSQYREFFGYTF.